Reported below is one T cell receptor beta chain. The antigen remains undetermined. Clones were read by immunoSEQ multiplex PCR, and TCRdb kept only the in-frame ones, dropping some. The sample has more than 45,000 clones, about four fifths seen once. This entry belongs to a study of OX40 agonist ivuxolimab in advanced cancers. Study at large: In this trial design, patients received ivuxolimab intravenously at 0.01 to 10 mg/kg every 2 weeks.

Whole-study results and caveats: Researchers report that CD8+ T cells had, on average, more expanded clones than CD4+.

This clonotype was sampled from an adult with an advanced solid tumor such as melanoma, head and neck, liver or kidney cancer. Sequencing was performed on CD4+ or CD8+ T cells sorted from blood, taken in a trial of the OX40 agonist ivuxolimab.

CDR3 nucleotide sequence: TGTGCCAGCTCACCGAAACATACGCAGTATTTT. It is translated as CASSPKHTQYF. The rearrangement uses TRBV18 and TRBJ2-3, with D hard to call. The germline gives CDR1 KGHSH, CDR2 LQKENI. Trimming shortened V by 3 bases and J by 7 bases, and 5 bases separated the two germline ends. This CDR3 is built from 11 residues.